These 4 T cell receptor beta chains share one sample of origin, sequenced in a study of regulatory T cells in long-lasting Graves disease. In building TCR beta libraries, iRepertoire HTBI primers were used together with Arm-PCR of CDR3 regions. TCRdb recomputed calls from the multiplex PCR reads with MiXCR, one row per CDR3 protein. The sample lists approximately 470,000 distinct CDR3 sequences; around 16% were seen once. The time point was: newly diagnosed GD, antithyroid drugs for less than 3 months. Researchers made the TCR library from RNA that was extracted from PBMCs. These same data were also listed under a study on T cells in Graves' hyperthyroidism and ophthalmopathy.

This specimen consisted of peripheral blood mononuclear cells (PBMCs), obtained at new diagnosis, from a patient treated with antithyroid drugs. These receptors all come from a man between 35 and 55 years old with Graves disease.

This clonotype came up many times. The rearrangement joins TRBV12-3 or TRBV12-4 to TRBJ2-7; TRBD1 matches 7 bases. The ends lost 6 bases at V and 3 bases at J; junction bases unmatched: 5. CDR3 length: 13 residues. The CDR3 DNA is TGTGCCAGCAGAAAGACAGGGAGCTACGAGCAGTACTTC. Encoded protein: CASRKTGSYEQYF.

The chain joins TRBV10-3 to TRBJ2-3; D not resolved. Looked up from germline, CDR1 is ENHRY and CDR2 is SYGVKD. The CDR3 consists of 14 residues. Trimming removed 6 bases at V and 7 bases at J, with 17 bases between. DNA of the CDR3: TGTGCCATCAGGGAAGTAGTGGATAGCTATACGCAGTATTTT. This translates into CAIREVVDSYTQYF.

J is TRBJ2-1 and V is TRBV6-1; the D gene is possibly TRBD2 (6 bases). Germline loops: CDR1 MNHNS, CDR2 SASEGT. This CDR3 comprises 15 residues. The V gene lost 5 bases and the J gene lost 3 bases, with 14 bases spanning the gap. CDR3 loop: CASSRGLNLYNEQFF. CDR3 nucleotides: TGTGCCAGCAGTCGCGGACTAAACCTCTACAATGAGCAGTTCTTC.

V is TRBV20-1 and J is TRBJ2-1, with 9 bases lining up with TRBD2. Germline loops: CDR1 DFQATT, CDR2 SNEGSKA (reference sequence). The length of the CDR3 is 12 residues. This chain's CDR3 is CRTAGGSGEQFF. The DNA of the CDR3 is TGCAGAACAGCGGGAGGCAGTGGTGAGCAGTTCTTC.